This is a list of T cell receptor beta chains from one sample in a study of human T cells and chemical hapten exposure. TCRdb reanalysed the RACE reads using MiXCR and keeps one entry per CDR3 protein. The data show about 290,000 distinct CDR3 sequences, with approximately 8% seen just once and more than 0.95% held by the top ten. The source was whole blood, collected in connection with sensitization to the hapten diphenylcyclopropenone (DPC). Receptor source: a man between 18 and 35 years old with alopecia areata. Some clones in this sample may be carry-over from other donors' samples. Each CDR3 is given with its conserved first and last residue. A D gene is named only where the DNA matches it firmly. Clone size appears in some rows only: once, few, many, or a class for an expanded clone.

many	TRBV28	TRBJ2-7	-	CASSPGPRDEQYF	TGTGCCAGCAGTCCGGGACCGAGAGACGAGCAGTACTTC
-	TRBV5-6	TRBJ1-1	-	CASSLVPGSRAFF	TGTGCCAGCAGTCTGGTACCCGGGTCACGAGCTTTCTTT
few	TRBV7-2	TRBJ1-2	-	CASSSFGRGYTF	TGTGCCAGCAGCTCGTTTGGACGCGGCTACACCTTC
few	TRBV20-1	TRBJ2-2	-	CSARDRIGGVNTGELFF	TGCAGTGCTAGAGATCGGATCGGGGGAGTGAACACCGGGGAGCTGTTTTTT
many	TRBV7-9	TRBJ1-1	-	CASSSAGGVTEAFF	TGTGCCAGCAGCTCAGCGGGAGGGGTAACTGAAGCTTTCTTT
few	TRBV15	TRBJ1-1	-	CATSQIRGDSEAFF	TGTGCCACCAGTCAGATCAGAGGGGACTCTGAAGCTTTCTTT
few	TRBV4-1	TRBJ1-6	-	CASSQWGSRSPLHF	TGCGCCAGCAGCCAATGGGGTAGTAGGTCACCCCTCCACTTT
many	TRBV7-2	TRBJ2-5	-	CASSLRHGETQYF	TGTGCCAGCAGCTTAAGACACGGAGAGACCCAGTACTTC
-	TRBV7-2	TRBJ2-5	-	CASSLGASKGTQYF	TGTGCCAGCAGCTTAGGGGCTTCCAAAGGGACCCAGTACTTC
-	TRBV25-1	TRBJ1-1	-	CASSTTLDTEAFF	TGTGCCAGCAGCACTACTTTAGACACTGAAGCTTTCTTT
few	TRBV7-2	TRBJ2-3	-	CASSLGAGPQGTTQYF	TGTGCCAGCAGCTTAGGGGCGGGGCCGCAGGGTACTACGCAGTATTTT
-	TRBV3-1	TRBJ2-4	-	CASSQEGGRQNIQYF	TGTGCCAGCAGCCAAGAAGGGGGGCGCCAAAACATTCAGTACTTC
few	TRBV7-2	TRBJ2-3	-	CASRDGGSYGDTQYF	TGTGCCAGCAGGGACGGCGGATCTTACGGAGATACGCAGTATTTT
-	TRBV5-1	TRBJ2-2	TRBD1	CASSQGETGELFF	TGCGCCAGCAGCCAGGGGGAGACCGGGGAGCTGTTTTTT
-	TRBV7-3	TRBJ1-1	-	CASGRDGTEAFF	TGTGCCAGCGGCAGGGATGGGACTGAAGCTTTCTTT
few	TRBV6-2/TRBV6-3	TRBJ1-5	-	CASSYSPGEGSPQHF	TGTGCCAGCAGTTACTCGCCGGGGGAAGGTTCGCCCCAGCATTTT
few	TRBV12-3/TRBV12-4	TRBJ1-2	-	CASKIPGRDYGYTF	TGTGCCAGCAAAATACCCGGCAGAGACTATGGCTACACCTTC
-	TRBV10-3	TRBJ2-2	-	CAMRTVDPGELFF	TGTGCCATGAGGACCGTGGACCCCGGGGAGCTGTTTTTT
few	TRBV7-9	TRBJ1-6	-	CASSPSYEGLGSPLHF	TGTGCCAGCAGCCCGTCGTATGAGGGGCTAGGTTCACCCCTCCACTTT
many	TRBV6-5	TRBJ1-2	-	CASTRISGMVYGYTF	TGTGCCAGCACCCGAATCTCAGGGATGGTCTATGGCTACACCTTC
-	TRBV20-1	TRBJ1-5	TRBD1	CSARDGTGRNQPQHF	TGCAGTGCTAGAGATGGGACAGGGCGGAACCAGCCCCAGCATTTT
few	TRBV3-1	TRBJ1-2	-	CASSQAQGSPLNYGYTF	TGTGCCAGCAGCCAAGCCCAGGGGTCTCCACTCAACTATGGCTACACCTTC
-	TRBV5-1	TRBJ1-1	TRBD1	CASSTGQGRYTEAFF	TGCGCCAGCAGCACAGGACAGGGCCGGTACACTGAAGCTTTCTTT